This TCR beta chain comes out of a study of human T cells and chemical hapten exposure (dated by TCRdb to about 2021). Background on the whole study: For sensitization, 2% DPC in acetone was applied to a 2 cm by 2 cm area of upper inner arm skin. Throughout the roughly 24-week study period, patients were also given weekly therapeutic DPC doses on the scalp. Patch testing on the upper back used Finn chambers containing 0.01% DPC, with scoring done after 6 days according to International Contact Dermatitis Research Group standards. The mostly female patient cohort included alopecia areata with under or over 50% scalp involvement, alopecia totalis and alopecia universalis. The libraries were sequenced as a pool, and the TCR yield per sample differed mostly because of small variations in library volumes within the pool. The study tracked peripheral blood TCR repertoire changes in vivo during primary and secondary sensitization to the hapten diphenylcyclopropenone (DPC) in alopecia patients. Blood was sampled from patients pre-sensitization (week 0) and at 2, 6 and about 24 weeks after DPC sensitization. For TCR sequencing, blood came from 25 to 30 alopecia patients at anywhere from one to four time points (pre-sensitization, 2, 6 and 24 weeks).

This clonotype was counted many times. What antigen it recognizes has not been identified. No base-level quality is on record; no much larger clone is a single base apart. Compared with germline, V lacks 3 bases and J lacks 5 bases; bases without a gene match: 6. From the germline V gene, CDR1 is SGHTA and CDR2 is FQGTGA. CDR3 length: 15 amino acids, cysteine to phenylalanine. The DNA shown is the 45-base CDR3, in frame from base 1. The protocol used for the library was RACE. The listed sequencing device is NextSeq 500. During library preparation, unique molecular identifiers were attached to individual cDNA molecules so that TCRs could be counted quantitatively and reproducibly. For every blood RNA sample, sequencing covered both the TCR alpha and TCR beta chains. The study's processing was this. A median of about 89,000 TCRs per sample was observed, with a range of 23,224 to 690,600. The Decombinator software suite was used to annotate the V, J and CDR3 of the TCR reads. To make PS versus PT1 abundance plots, every sample was subsampled to the same number of TCRs (28,000). Expanded TCRs were defined as absent before sensitization and observed at least eight times at the 2-week time point. TCRdb took the public reads, trimmed them with fastp at Q25, ran MiXCR for clone calling and kept in-frame beta chains. Here each entry gathers all rows of one CDR3 protein and keeps the most common genes and DNA. The V and J calls and clone size come from TCRdb's table, not from the authors' own analysis. For this sample there are around 120,000 distinct CDR3 sequences; roughly 15% appear just once. The ten top clones hold over 0.85% of the sample.

Study-wide findings and limitations: After repeated subsampling, changes were observed in the strength of the expansion versus patch-test correlation and in the threshold at which the correlation became significant. Significantly more large CDR3 similarity clusters were formed by expanded TCRs than by pre-sensitization or healthy control sets, consistent with antigen-driven responses. Patch test score correlated positively with the number of PT1 expanded TCRs, reaching significance at thresholds 8, 16 and 32 but not at 4. Alopecia, a presumed autoimmune disease, was present in all patients, so the immune response of the patients might differ from that of healthy individuals. DPC sensitization did not change the number of TCRs with a frequency above 1 in 1000, and there was no evidence of changes in global repertoire structure.

The time point label here, explained by the study, means: patch test 1, 2 weeks after DPC sensitization. Reading the label with the study, this specimen's treatment or condition is: therapeutic diphenylcyclopropenone sensitization with weekly scalp DPC. Blood at each patch-test visit was drawn before the patch test was applied. Patients were eligible if aged 18 to 70, diagnosed with alopecia and judged suitable for DPC therapy, and pregnant patients were excluded. Unfractionated whole blood was collected in Tempus Blood RNA tubes, and total RNA was extracted from that blood. This chain joins TRBV7-3 to TRBJ1-1; 10 of the junction bases match TRBD1. Sequencing was performed on whole blood, taken in connection with sensitization to the hapten diphenylcyclopropenone (DPC). This TCR was sampled from a young man with alopecia areata. Some clones in this sample may be carry-over from other donors' samples. The CDR3 loop reads CASSLGTGALTEAFF. The DNA sequence reads TGTGCCAGCAGCTTGGGGACAGGGGCTTTGACTGAAGCTTTCTTT.